This passage covers 16 T cell receptor beta chains from one sample sequenced in a study of blood T cell repertoires in COVID-19. The repertoire was sequenced with immunoSEQ multiplex PCR; TCRdb's copy has only in-frame clones and lacks some. The profile shows 200,000 to 250,000 clones, around 90% of them singletons. The sequencing input was PBMCs or T cells enriched from blood (not recorded which). The source of these receptors is a man younger than 45 who had been exposed to COVID-19.

The J gene is TRBJ1-4, the V gene TRBV27; 9 nucleotides line up with TRBD1. The CDR3 spans 14 residues. The ends lost 10 bases at V and 7 bases at J; junction bases unmatched: 10. In germline, CDR1 is MNHEY, CDR2 SMNVEV (reference sequence). CDR3 nucleotide sequence: TGTGCCAACCATGGGGACAGGGATGCTGAAAAACTGTTTTTT. Translated: CANHGDRDAEKLFF.

This chain uses TRBV2 with TRBJ2-2; 10 bases match TRBD2. The CDR3 spans 15 residues. Looked up from germline, CDR1 is SNHLY and CDR2 is FYNNEI. After removal of 5 bases from V and 4 bases from J, the junction contained 4 bases not matched to a gene. In nucleotides, the CDR3 is TGTGCCAGCAGTCTAGCGGGGGCACTCACCGGGGAGCTGTTTTTT. Protein: CASSLAGALTGELFF. Full variable domain (outside the CDR3, taken from reference TRBV2 and TRBJ2-2): EPEVTQTPSHQVTQMGQEVILRCVPISNHLYFYWYRQILGQKVEFLVSFYNNEISEKSEIFDDQFSVERPDGSNFTLKIRSTKLEDSAMYFCASSLAGALTGELFFGEGSRLTVL.

The chain recombines TRBV7-9 with TRBJ2-6; 11 bases agree with TRBD2. V was clipped by 3 bases and J by 3 bases; unmatched bases: 7. CDR3 size: 18 residues. From germline, CDR1 is SEHNR and CDR2 FQNEAQ (reference sequence). The DNA of the CDR3 is TGTGCCAGCAGCTTGATAGCGGGGGGGCCTATTGGGGCCAACGTCCTGACTTTC. It yields the protein CASSLIAGGPIGANVLTF.

In its sample, this clone was seen once. This sequence joins TRBV10-1 and TRBJ1-1, with a possible D match to TRBD1 (5 bases). Trimming removed 8 bases at V and 1 base at J, with 23 bases between. The CDR3 length is 17 residues. Germline CDR1 and CDR2: WNHNN and SYGVQD (reference sequence). In nucleotides, the CDR3 is TGCGCCAGCCCCGACAACAGGTCCAGTCTCAGGAACACTGAAGCTTTCTTT. As protein: CASPDNRSSLRNTEAFF.

The chain uses TRBV6-5 and TRBJ2-1, with TRBD1 as a possible D gene (6 bases). Per the germline V gene, CDR1 is MNHEY and CDR2 is SVGAGI. This CDR3 comprises 14 residues. The V end was cut by 6 bases, the J end by 3 bases, with 12 bases between. CDR3 in amino acids: CASSLRDNYNEQFF. In nucleotides, the CDR3 is TGTGCCAGCAGCCTCCGGGACAACTACAATGAGCAGTTCTTC.

The rearrangement uses TRBV4-2 and TRBJ2-5, with D possibly matching TRBD2 (6 bases). The V and J ends lost 4 bases and 4 bases respectively, with 16 bases between them. Germline V gene sequence: CDR1 LGHNA, CDR2 YNFKEQ. The CDR3 extends over 15 amino acids. The CDR3 reads CASSPNRGLGETQYF. For the CDR3, the DNA is TGTGCCAGCAGCCCGAACCGGGGGTTAGGAGAGACCCAGTACTTC.

The chain uses TRBV19 and TRBJ1-3; 10 bases line up with TRBD1. Germline V CDR1 and CDR2: LNHDA, SQIVND (reference sequence). J lost 3 bases, V lost 6 bases, and 14 bases had no gene match. CDR3 length: 18 residues. CDR3 protein: CASSVKGQGTLGGNTIYF. CDR3 nucleotides: TGTGCCAGTAGCGTAAAGGGACAGGGGACTTTGGGTGGAAACACCATATATTTT.

A single count supports this clone. J is TRBJ1-6 and V is TRBV4-1; the D gene is possibly TRBD1 (5 bases). Germline values: CDR1 MGHRA, CDR2 YSYEKL. The CDR3 spans 15 residues. Deletions cut 4 bases from V and 5 bases from J, with 12 bases between. Written as DNA, the CDR3 is TGCGCCAGCAGCCTAACCGGGACTCATAATTCACCCCTCCACTTT. It is translated as CASSLTGTHNSPLHF.

The chain joins TRBV7-9 to TRBJ1-6, with D maybe TRBD1 (6 bases). Trimming stripped 4 bases from V and 7 bases from J, with 20 bases between. This CDR3 spans 17 amino acids. Germline CDR1 is SEHNR and CDR2 is FQNEAQ (reference sequence). In DNA form, the CDR3 reads TGTGCCAGCAGCTGGGCGGGTAGTGGACAGCAAAATTCACCCCTCCACTTT. The encoded protein is CASSWAGSGQQNSPLHF.

J is TRBJ1-1 and V is TRBV19; D may be TRBD1 (6 bases). Trimming took 9 bases from V and 5 from J, leaving 13 bases between them. The CDR3 is 12 amino acids. Looked up from germline, CDR1 is LNHDA and CDR2 is SQIVND (reference sequence). CDR3 in amino acids: CASRFRGTEAFF. CDR3 sequence (DNA): TGTGCCAGCCGTTTTAGGGGGACTGAAGCTTTCTTT.

The V call is TRBV9, the J call TRBJ1-2; perhaps TRBD1 as D (6 bases). The V and J ends lost 0 bases and 5 bases respectively, with 11 bases between them. This CDR3 has 14 residues. The V gene's germline CDR1 is SGDLS and CDR2 YYNGEE. Here the CDR3 DNA reads TGTGCCAGCAGCGTAGAACAGGGACTATATGGCTACACCTTC. Its protein is CASSVEQGLYGYTF.

This chain links TRBV29-1 with TRBJ1-5; unclear D gene. CDR1 and CDR2 from the germline V gene are SQVTM and ANQGSEA. The CDR3 spans 15 residues. The V end was cut by 1 base, the J end by 1 base, with 11 bases between. CDR3 bases: TGCAGCGTTGAAGGCGGGAGGGAGAGCAATCAGCCCCAGCATTTT. It specifies CSVEGGRESNQPQHF. Supplemented by reference TRBV29-1 and TRBJ1-5, the full variable domain reads SAVISQKPSRDICQRGTSLTIQCQVDSQVTMMFWYRQQPGQSLTLIATANQGSEATYESGFVIDKFPISRPNLTFSTLTVSNMSPEDSSIYLCSVEGGRESNQPQHFGDGTRLSIL.

The chain carries TRBV11-2 and TRBJ2-1; 12 positions agree with TRBD2. The V gene's germline CDR1 is SGHAT and CDR2 FQNNGV. The CDR3 is 18 amino acids. The trim removed 4 bases at V and 6 bases at J, leaving 13 bases unmatched. This CDR3 reads CASSSTLAGGPRSNEQFF. The CDR3 region has the DNA TGTGCCAGCAGCTCAACGCTAGCGGGGGGGCCAAGGAGCAATGAGCAGTTCTTC.

The chain carries TRBV7-2 and TRBJ2-7; 8 bases map to TRBD2. CDR1 is SGHTA, CDR2 FQGNSA, per germline. This CDR3 has 15 residues. After removal of 6 bases from V and 0 bases from J, the junction contained 7 bases not matched to a gene. The CDR3 region is CASSDSGGNSYEQYF. The CDR3 bases are TGTGCCAGCAGTGATTCGGGAGGGAACTCCTACGAGCAGTACTTC.

V is TRBV5-8 and J is TRBJ2-3; the D is unclear. The CDR3 has 14 residues. In germline, CDR1 is SGHTS, CDR2 YDEGEE. Trimming cost V 0 bases and J 3 bases, with 8 bases left between them. CDR3 in DNA: TGTGCCAGCAGCTTGGACTCTCGTACAGATACGCAGTATTTT. Its translation: CASSLDSRTDTQYF.

This chain links TRBV5-4 with TRBJ1-2; TRBD1 matches 9 bases. The CDR3 has 16 amino acids. Germline CDR1 SGHNT, CDR2 YYREEE (reference sequence). The trim removed 4 bases at V and 1 base at J, leaving 8 bases unmatched. CDR3 sequence reads: CASSRGQGIFNYGYTF. CDR3 nucleotide sequence: TGTGCCAGCAGCCGCGGACAGGGGATTTTTAACTATGGCTACACCTTC. Based on the CDR3 plus reference TRBV5-4 and TRBJ1-2, the full variable domain is ETGVTQSPTHLIKTRGQQVTLRCSSQSGHNTVSWYQQALGQGPQFIFQYYREEENGRGNFPPRFSGLQFPNYSSELNVNALELDDSALYLCASSRGQGIFNYGYTFGSGTRLTVV.